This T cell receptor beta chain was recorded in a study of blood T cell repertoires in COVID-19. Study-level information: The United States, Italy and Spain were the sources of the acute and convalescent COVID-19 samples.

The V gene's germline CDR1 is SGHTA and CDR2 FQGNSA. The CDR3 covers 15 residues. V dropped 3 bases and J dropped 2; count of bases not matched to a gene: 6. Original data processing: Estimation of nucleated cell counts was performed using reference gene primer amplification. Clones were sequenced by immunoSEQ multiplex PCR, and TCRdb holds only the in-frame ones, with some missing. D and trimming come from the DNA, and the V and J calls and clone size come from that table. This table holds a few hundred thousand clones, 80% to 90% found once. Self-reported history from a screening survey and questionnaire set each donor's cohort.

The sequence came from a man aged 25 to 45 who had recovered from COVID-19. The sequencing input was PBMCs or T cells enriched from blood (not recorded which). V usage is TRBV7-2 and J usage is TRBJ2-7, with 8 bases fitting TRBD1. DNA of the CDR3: TGTGCCAGCAGCTTGACCGGGACAGGCACCTACGAGCAGTACTTC. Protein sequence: CASSLTGTGTYEQYF.